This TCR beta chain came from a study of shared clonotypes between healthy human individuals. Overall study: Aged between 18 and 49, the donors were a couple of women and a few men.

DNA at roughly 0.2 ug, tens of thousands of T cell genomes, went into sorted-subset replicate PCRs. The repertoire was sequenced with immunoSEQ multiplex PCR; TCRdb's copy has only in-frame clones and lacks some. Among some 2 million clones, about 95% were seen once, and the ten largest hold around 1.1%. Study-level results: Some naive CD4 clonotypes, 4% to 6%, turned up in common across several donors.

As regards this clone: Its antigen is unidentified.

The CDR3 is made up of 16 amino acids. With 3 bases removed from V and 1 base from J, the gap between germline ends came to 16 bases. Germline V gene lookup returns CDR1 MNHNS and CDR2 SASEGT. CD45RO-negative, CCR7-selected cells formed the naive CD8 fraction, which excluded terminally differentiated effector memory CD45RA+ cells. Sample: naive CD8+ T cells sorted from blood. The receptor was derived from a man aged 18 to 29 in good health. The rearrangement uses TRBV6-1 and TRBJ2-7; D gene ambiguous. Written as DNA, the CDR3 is TGTGCCAGCAGTGAGGGTAGAGGTTCTAGGTCCTACGAGCAGTACTTC. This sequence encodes CASSEGRGSRSYEQYF.